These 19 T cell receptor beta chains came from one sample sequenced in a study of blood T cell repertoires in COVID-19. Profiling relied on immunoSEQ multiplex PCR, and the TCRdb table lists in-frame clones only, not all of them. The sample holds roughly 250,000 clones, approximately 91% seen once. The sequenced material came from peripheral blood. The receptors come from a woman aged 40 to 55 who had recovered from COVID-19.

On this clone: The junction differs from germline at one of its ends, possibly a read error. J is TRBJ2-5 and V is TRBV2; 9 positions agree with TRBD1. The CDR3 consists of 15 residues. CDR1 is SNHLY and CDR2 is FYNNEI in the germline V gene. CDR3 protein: CASSEGTGWGETQYF. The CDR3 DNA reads TGTGCCAGCAGCGAAGGGACAGGGTGGGGGGAGACCCAGTACTTC.

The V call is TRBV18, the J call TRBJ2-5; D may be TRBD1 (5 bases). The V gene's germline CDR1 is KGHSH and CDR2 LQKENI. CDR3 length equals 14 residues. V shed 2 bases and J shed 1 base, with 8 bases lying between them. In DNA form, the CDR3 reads TGTGCCAGCTCACCAACTGACAGCCAAGAGACCCAGTACTTC. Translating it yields CASSPTDSQETQYF.

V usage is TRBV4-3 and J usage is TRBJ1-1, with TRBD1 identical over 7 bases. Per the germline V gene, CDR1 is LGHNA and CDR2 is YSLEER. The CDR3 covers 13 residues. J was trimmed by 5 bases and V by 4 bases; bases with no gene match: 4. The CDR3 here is CASSRQGGTEAFF. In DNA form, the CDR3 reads TGCGCCAGCAGCCGACAGGGTGGGACTGAAGCTTTCTTT.

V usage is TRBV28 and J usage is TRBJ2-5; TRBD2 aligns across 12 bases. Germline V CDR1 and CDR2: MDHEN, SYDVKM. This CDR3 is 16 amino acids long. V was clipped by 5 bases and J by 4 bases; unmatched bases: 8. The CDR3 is CASSPLLAGGSETQYF. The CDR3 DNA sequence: TGTGCCAGCAGTCCCCTACTAGCGGGAGGTTCAGAGACCCAGTACTTC.

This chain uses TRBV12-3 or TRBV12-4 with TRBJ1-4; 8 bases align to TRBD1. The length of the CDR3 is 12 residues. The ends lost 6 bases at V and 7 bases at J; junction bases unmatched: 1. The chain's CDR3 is CASRGQGEKLFF. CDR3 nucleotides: TGTGCCAGCAGAGGACAGGGTGAAAAACTGTTTTTT.

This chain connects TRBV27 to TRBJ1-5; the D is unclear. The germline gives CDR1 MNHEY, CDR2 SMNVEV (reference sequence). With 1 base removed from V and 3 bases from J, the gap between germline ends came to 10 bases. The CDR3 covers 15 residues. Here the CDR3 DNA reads TGTGCCAGCAGTTTATTAGGTGGAGTCAATCAGCCCCAGCATTTT. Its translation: CASSLLGGVNQPQHF.

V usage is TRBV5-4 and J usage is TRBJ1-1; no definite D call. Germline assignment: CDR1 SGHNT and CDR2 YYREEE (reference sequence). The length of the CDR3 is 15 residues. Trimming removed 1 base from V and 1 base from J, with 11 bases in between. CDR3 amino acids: CASSLLLGGNTEAFF. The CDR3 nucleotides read TGTGCCAGCAGCTTGCTTCTTGGAGGGAACACTGAAGCTTTCTTT.

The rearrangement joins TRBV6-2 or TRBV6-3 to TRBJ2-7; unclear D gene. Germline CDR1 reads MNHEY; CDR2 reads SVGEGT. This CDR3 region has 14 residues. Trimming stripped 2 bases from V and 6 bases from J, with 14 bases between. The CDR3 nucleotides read TGTGCCAGCAGTTACGGCAGCTCGACGGGCGAGCAGTACTTC. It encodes CASSYGSSTGEQYF.

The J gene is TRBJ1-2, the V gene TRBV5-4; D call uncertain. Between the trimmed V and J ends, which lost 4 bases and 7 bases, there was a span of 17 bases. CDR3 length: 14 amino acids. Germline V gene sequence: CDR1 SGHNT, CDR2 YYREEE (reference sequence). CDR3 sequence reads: CASSVDTGVGGYTF. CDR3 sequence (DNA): TGTGCCAGCAGCGTTGACACCGGGGTGGGTGGCTACACCTTC.

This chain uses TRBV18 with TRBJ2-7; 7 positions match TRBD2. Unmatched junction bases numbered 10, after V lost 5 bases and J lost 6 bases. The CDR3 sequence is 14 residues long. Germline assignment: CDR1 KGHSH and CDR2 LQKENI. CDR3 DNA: TGTGCCAGCTCAACCATCGGGGGGTTAGGCGAGCAGTACTTC. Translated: CASSTIGGLGEQYF.

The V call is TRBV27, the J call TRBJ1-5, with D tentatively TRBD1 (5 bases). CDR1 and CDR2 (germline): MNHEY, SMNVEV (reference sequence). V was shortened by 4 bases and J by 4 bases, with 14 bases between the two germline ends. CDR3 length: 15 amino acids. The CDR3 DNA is TGTGCCAGCAGTTCAAGACCCCGGGGGAATCAGCCCCAGCATTTT. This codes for CASSSRPRGNQPQHF.

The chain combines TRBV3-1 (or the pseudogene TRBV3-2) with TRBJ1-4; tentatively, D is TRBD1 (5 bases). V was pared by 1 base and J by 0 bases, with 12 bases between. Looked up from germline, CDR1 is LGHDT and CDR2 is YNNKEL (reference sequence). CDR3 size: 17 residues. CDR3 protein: CASSQVYQGPTNEKLFF. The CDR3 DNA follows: TGTGCCAGCAGCCAAGTATACCAGGGTCCAACTAATGAAAAACTGTTTTTT.

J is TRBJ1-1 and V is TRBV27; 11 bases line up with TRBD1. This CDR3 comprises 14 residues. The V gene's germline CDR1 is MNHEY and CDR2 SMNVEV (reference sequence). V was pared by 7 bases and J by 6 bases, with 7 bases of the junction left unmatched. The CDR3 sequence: CASTLGQGAAEAFF. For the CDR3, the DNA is TGTGCCAGCACCTTAGGACAGGGGGCAGCTGAAGCTTTCTTT.

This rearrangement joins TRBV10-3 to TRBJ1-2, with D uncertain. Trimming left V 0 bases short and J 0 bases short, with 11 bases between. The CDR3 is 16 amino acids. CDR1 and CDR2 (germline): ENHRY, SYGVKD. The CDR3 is CAISESSQVANYGYTF. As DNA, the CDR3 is TGTGCCATCAGTGAGTCGTCGCAGGTAGCTAACTATGGCTACACCTTC.

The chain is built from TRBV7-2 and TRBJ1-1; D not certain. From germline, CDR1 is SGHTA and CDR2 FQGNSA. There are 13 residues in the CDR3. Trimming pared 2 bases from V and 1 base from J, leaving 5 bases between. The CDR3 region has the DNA TGTGCCAGCAGCTTATATCCGAACACTGAAGCTTTCTTT. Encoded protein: CASSLYPNTEAFF. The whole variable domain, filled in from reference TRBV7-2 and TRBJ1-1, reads GAGVSQSPSNKVTEKGKDVELRCDPISGHTALYWYRQSLGQGLEFLIYFQGNSAPDKSGLPSDRFSAERTGGSVSTLTIQRTQQEDSAVYLCASSLYPNTEAFFGQGTRLTVV.

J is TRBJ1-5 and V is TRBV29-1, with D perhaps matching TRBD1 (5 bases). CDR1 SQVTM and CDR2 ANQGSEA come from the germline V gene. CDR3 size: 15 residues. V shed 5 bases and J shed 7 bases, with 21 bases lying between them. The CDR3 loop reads CSVSQGLGDGQPQHF. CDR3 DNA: TGCAGCGTTTCCCAAGGACTAGGGGACGGGCAGCCCCAGCATTTT.

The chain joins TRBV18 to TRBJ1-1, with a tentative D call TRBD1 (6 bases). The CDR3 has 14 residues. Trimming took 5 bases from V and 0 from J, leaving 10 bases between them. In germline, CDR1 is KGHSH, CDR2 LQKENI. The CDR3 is CASSIGQMNTEAFF. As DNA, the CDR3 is TGTGCCAGCTCAATAGGACAGATGAACACTGAAGCTTTCTTT.

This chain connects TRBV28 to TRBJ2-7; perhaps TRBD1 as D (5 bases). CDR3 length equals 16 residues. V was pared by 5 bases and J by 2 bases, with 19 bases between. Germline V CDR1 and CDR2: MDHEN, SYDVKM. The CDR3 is CASSSHSSGQAYEQYF. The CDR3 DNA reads TGTGCCAGCAGTAGCCACTCCTCCGGACAAGCCTACGAGCAGTACTTC.

CDR3 nucleotide sequence: TGTGCCAGCAGCTTAGTGGGCAGGGTGACTGAAAAACTGTTTTTT. Protein: CASSLVGRVTEKLFF. The chain uses TRBV7-8 and TRBJ1-4, with D possibly matching TRBD1 (5 bases). V lost 1 base and J 7 bases, leaving 13 bases between the germline ends. This CDR3 is built from 15 residues. Germline CDR1 is SGHVS and CDR2 is FQNEAQ.